The 19 T cell receptor beta chains listed next were all sequenced from one sample in a study of blood T cell repertoires in COVID-19. Method: immunoSEQ multiplex PCR; TCRdb's copy keeps in-frame clones and lacks some. This sample has around 240,000 clones, with approximately 81% found just once. Source material: peripheral blood. The receptor source for this set is a man between 35 and 55 years old with acute or convalescent COVID-19.

This rearrangement joins TRBV10-3 to TRBJ1-1, with a weak D call TRBD1 (6 bases). Trimming stripped 4 bases from V and 7 bases from J, with 10 bases between. Germline CDR1 and CDR2: ENHRY and SYGVKD. The CDR3 is 12 amino acids. The CDR3 reads CAISAGEGEAFF. The CDR3 nucleotides are TGTGCCATCAGTGCAGGGGAGGGTGAAGCTTTCTTT.

The chain has TRBV4-2 and TRBJ2-3; D unresolved. This CDR3 spans 15 amino acids. Trimming left V 0 bases short and J 0 bases short, with 7 bases between. Germline V CDR1 and CDR2: LGHNA, YNFKEQ. For the CDR3, the DNA is TGTGCCAGCAGCCAAGAGGAGACTAGCACAGATACGCAGTATTTT. Encoded protein: CASSQEETSTDTQYF.

This CDR3 is CASSPQQGTEAFF. The CDR3 DNA reads TGTGCCAGCAGCCCCCAACAGGGAACTGAAGCTTTCTTT. J is TRBJ1-1 and V is TRBV9, with a possible D match to TRBD1 (6 bases). The V end lost 4 bases, the J end lost 5 bases, and 12 bases lay between the germline ends. Per the germline V gene, CDR1 is SGDLS and CDR2 is YYNGEE. This CDR3 has 13 amino acids.

This chain joins TRBV6-6 and TRBJ2-5; no definite D call. Germline values: CDR1 MNHNY, CDR2 SVGAGI (reference sequence). V lost 2 bases to trimming and J lost 0 bases, with 7 bases between them. CDR3 size: 14 residues. CDR3 bases: TGTGCCAGCAGTTACGGCCAAAACCAAGAGACCCAGTACTTC. Translation gives CASSYGQNQETQYF.

V usage is TRBV7-8 and J usage is TRBJ2-1; D remains ambiguous. The CDR3 is 12 residues long. The germline V and J ends were trimmed by 8 bases and 1 base, with 6 bases remaining between them. From germline, CDR1 is SGHVS and CDR2 FQNEAQ. The CDR3 reads CASAVSYNEQFF. CDR3 bases: TGTGCCAGCGCGGTTTCCTACAATGAGCAGTTCTTC. The full variable domain, with the rest looked up from reference TRBV7-8 and TRBJ2-1, is GAGVSQSPRYKVAKRGQDVALRCDPISGHVSLFWYQQALGQGPEFLTYFQNEAQLDKSGLPSDRFFAERPEGSVSTLKIQRTQQEDSAVYLCASAVSYNEQFFGPGTRLTVL.

This clone appeared once. The chain combines TRBV10-2 with TRBJ1-1; the match to TRBD1 covers 8 bases. The CDR3 length is 13 residues. Germline V gives CDR1 WSHSY, CDR2 SAAADI. V lost 10 bases, J lost 5 bases, and 9 bases stayed unmatched. Written as DNA, the CDR3 is TGCGCCATAGGACAGGGTTTGGGGACTGAAGCTTTCTTT. Its protein is CAIGQGLGTEAFF.

The V call is TRBV6-2 or TRBV6-3, the J call TRBJ2-3; 12 bases line up with TRBD2. CDR3 length: 15 residues. The V gene's germline CDR1 is MNHEY and CDR2 SVGEGT. The junction had 3 bases not matched to a gene; V was cut back by 4 bases and J by 4 bases. The DNA for the CDR3 is TGTGCCAGCAGTTCAACTAGCGGGGGGTCAGATACGCAGTATTTT. Translation: CASSSTSGGSDTQYF.

This chain connects TRBV15 to TRBJ2-7; 14 bases map to TRBD2. The trim removed 1 base at V and 6 bases at J, leaving 2 bases unmatched. The CDR3 totals 15 residues. The germline V gene encodes CDR1 LNHNV and CDR2 YYDKDF (reference sequence). The CDR3: CATSRVGTSGGEQYF. CDR3 nucleotides: TGTGCCACCAGCAGAGTTGGGACTAGCGGGGGCGAGCAGTACTTC.

The rearrangement joins TRBV7-3 to TRBJ1-1; 8 bases are a match to TRBD1. Germline V gene lookup returns CDR1 SGHTA and CDR2 FQGTGA. With V trimmed by 3 bases and J by 3 bases, 3 bases remained unmatched. This CDR3 has 14 amino acids. In DNA, the CDR3 is TGTGCCAGCAGCTTGACAGGGGTTGACACTGAAGCTTTCTTT. Encoded protein: CASSLTGVDTEAFF.

With respect to this clone: Other DNA sequences from this sample encode an identical CDR3 as well. The genes are TRBV5-1 and TRBJ2-5; 8 nucleotides agree with TRBD1. V gave up 4 bases and J gave up 1 base; unmatched junction bases: 6. Germline V CDR1 and CDR2: SGHRS, YFSETQ. The CDR3 is 15 amino acids. The CDR3 protein is CASSLGQASQETQYF. The CDR3 nucleotides are TGCGCCAGCAGCCTGGGACAGGCTTCCCAAGAGACCCAGTACTTC.

The rearrangement uses TRBV13 and TRBJ1-2; D call uncertain. V was trimmed by 2 bases and J by 8 bases, leaving 18 bases between them. CDR3 length equals 15 residues. CDR1 and CDR2 (germline): PRHDT, FYEKMQ (reference sequence). Here the CDR3 DNA reads TGTGCCAGCAGCTTATCATACTGGGCGAGGGAAGGCTACACCTTC. It codes for CASSLSYWAREGYTF.

The chain links TRBV5-1 to TRBJ2-1, with 7 bases matching TRBD2. This CDR3 is 14 amino acids long. The germline V gene encodes CDR1 SGHRS and CDR2 YFSETQ. Trimming cost V 5 bases and J 9 bases; bases outside gene matches: 11. CDR3 in amino acids: CASRGSGFTGEQFF. CDR3 bases: TGCGCCAGCAGGGGTAGCGGGTTCACGGGTGAGCAGTTCTTC.

J is TRBJ1-6 and V is TRBV5-4; 7 nucleotides align to TRBD1. CDR3 length: 14 residues. Germline values: CDR1 SGHNT, CDR2 YYREEE (reference sequence). The V gene end was trimmed by 4 bases and the J gene end by 6 bases; junction bases not matched to a gene: 4. CDR3 DNA: TGTGCCAGCAGCCAACAGGGGATTAATTCACCCCTCCACTTT. It translates to CASSQQGINSPLHF.

This clone has just one count. CDR3 in amino acids: CSVGQGGNYGYTF. CDR3 coding DNA: TGCAGCGTGGGACAGGGTGGGAACTATGGCTACACCTTC. This rearrangement joins TRBV29-1 to TRBJ1-2, with 9 bases matching TRBD1. Germline CDR1 reads SQVTM; CDR2 reads ANQGSEA. This CDR3 spans 13 amino acids. J was trimmed by 2 bases and V by 6 bases; bases with no gene match: 4.

CDR3 residues: CASSQDLTSSYEQYF. The DNA for the CDR3 is TGTGCCAGCAGCCAAGATCTTACATCATCCTACGAGCAGTACTTC. The genes are TRBV14 and TRBJ2-7; no clear D. The CDR3 sequence is 15 residues long. V shed 0 bases and J shed 1 base, with 10 bases lying between them. Per germline, CDR1 SGHDN and CDR2 FVKESK.

The chain employs TRBV12-3 or TRBV12-4 and TRBJ2-5; no firm D call. This CDR3 is 12 amino acids long. Trimming left V 6 bases short and J 2 bases short, with 7 bases between. CDR3 sequence: CASSLMQETQYF. Here the CDR3 DNA reads TGTGCCAGCAGCCTAATGCAAGAGACCCAGTACTTC.

The rearrangement joins TRBV5-5 to TRBJ1-4; tentative D call: TRBD1 (5 bases). The CDR3 consists of 17 residues. V lost 0 bases, J lost 4 bases, and 16 bases lay in between. Per the germline V gene, CDR1 is SGHKS and CDR2 is YYEKEE (reference sequence). CDR3 in amino acids: CASSLVSLGGLNEKLFF. DNA for the CDR3: TGTGCCAGCAGCTTGGTATCTCTTGGGGGACTTAATGAAAAACTGTTTTTT.

CDR3: CASSRYGTGSNTEAFF. CDR3 in DNA: TGTGCCAGCAGCCGGTATGGTACAGGCTCGAACACTGAAGCTTTCTTT. The chain recombines TRBV5-6 with TRBJ1-1, with a tentative D call TRBD1 (5 bases). The CDR3 sequence is 16 residues long. V was trimmed by 4 bases and J by 1 base, leaving 17 bases between them. Germline V gene sequence: CDR1 SGHDT, CDR2 YYEEEE. Together with reference TRBV5-6 and TRBJ1-1, the CDR3 gives the full variable domain: DAGVTQSPTHLIKTRGQQVTLRCSPKSGHDTVSWYQQALGQGPQFIFQYYEEEERQRGNFPDRFSGHQFPNYSSELNVNALLLGDSALYLCASSRYGTGSNTEAFFGQGTRLTVV.

The chain is built from TRBV2 and TRBJ2-7, with D possibly matching TRBD1 (5 bases). Germline V lookup: CDR1 SNHLY, CDR2 FYNNEI. Deletions cut 3 bases from V and 3 bases from J, with 6 bases between. This CDR3 is 12 amino acids long. The CDR3 DNA follows: TGTGCCAGCAGTGACAGGGTCTACGAGCAGTACTTC. This gives the protein CASSDRVYEQYF.